The rows below give T cell receptor beta chains drawn from one sample of a study of T cells in Graves' hyperthyroidism and ophthalmopathy. TCRdb fed the multiplex PCR reads into MiXCR, producing one record per CDR3 protein. Among a few hundred thousand distinct CDR3 sequences, around 15% were seen once, and the ten largest hold 34%. The sequencing sample was made of blood. The receptors were gathered from a woman in her thirties or forties with Graves' ophthalmopathy. Both conserved end residues are trimmed from each CDR3.

V gene	CDR3 protein
TRBV29-1	SVAQGPAEQF
TRBV28	ASSLRGGTRNTIY
TRBV6-1	ASSRDRDRLGYT
TRBV7-9	ASSFADRLNSPLH
TRBV6-1	ASSPTQAPNQPQH
TRBV10-3	ATSLGLASGELF
TRBV7-9	ASSLRLAAGELF
TRBV11-2	ASSFTEGMIYGYT
TRBV24-1	ATRSGGTYTEAF
TRBV14	ASSQELAGARRRNEQF